One and the same sample provided the 24 T cell receptor beta chains below, sequenced in a study of blood T cell repertoires in COVID-19. Sequencing used immunoSEQ multiplex PCR; TCRdb keeps in-frame clones, though not all of them. The repertoire holds roughly 280,000 clones, with roughly 86% as singletons. Sequencing input: peripheral blood. Receptor source: a man aged 18 to 29 with active or convalescent COVID-19.

The chain combines TRBV3-1 (or the pseudogene TRBV3-2) with TRBJ2-7; D remains unclear. This CDR3 has 13 residues. Germline loops: CDR1 LGHDT, CDR2 YNNKEL (reference sequence). V was cut by 11 bases and J by 11 bases, with 25 bases left in between. The CDR3 region has the DNA TGTGCCTCTCACCTTACGTTAACGAGCCTTAAGTACTTC. It codes for CASHLTLTSLKYF.

This chain links TRBV28 with TRBJ2-7; 7 nucleotides match TRBD1. CDR1 is MDHEN, CDR2 SYDVKM, per germline. The CDR3 contains 14 residues. The V and J ends lost 8 bases and 2 bases, in that order; junction bases with no gene match: 9. For the CDR3, the DNA is TGTGCCAGCCGCCCAGCCACAGGGGCCTACGAGCAGTACTTC. Its protein product is CASRPATGAYEQYF.

This sequence joins TRBV7-3 and TRBJ2-1; 13 bases match TRBD2. CDR3 length: 20 residues. V trimming: 4 bases; J trimming: 1 base; junction bases outside the gene matches: 13. Germline assignment: CDR1 SGHTA and CDR2 FQGTGA. CDR3 coding DNA: TGTGCCAGCAGCTCGGGGCCGGGACTAGCGGGGCCCTTTTCCTACAATGAGCAGTTCTTC. Amino acids: CASSSGPGLAGPFSYNEQFF. Together with reference TRBV7-3 and TRBJ2-1, the CDR3 gives the full variable domain: GAGVSQTPSNKVTEKGKYVELRCDPISGHTALYWYRQSLGQGPEFLIYFQGTGAADDSGLPNDRFFAVRPEGSVSTLKIQRTERGDSAVYLCASSSGPGLAGPFSYNEQFFGPGTRLTVL.

The chain carries TRBV29-1 and TRBJ1-2; D may be TRBD1 (5 bases). CDR1 and CDR2 (germline): SQVTM, ANQGSEA. This CDR3 is 13 amino acids long. V lost 1 base and J lost 5, with 11 bases in between. CDR3 bases: TGCAGCGTTGAAGGCGGGGGGTCGTATGGCTACACCTTC. Translated: CSVEGGGSYGYTF.

The CDR3 region has the DNA TGTGCCAGTAGCCCGGGACAGGGAATTCTCTACGAGCAGTACTTC. Its translation is CASSPGQGILYEQYF. J is TRBJ2-7 and V is TRBV19; 9 bases map to TRBD1. Germline CDR1 is LNHDA and CDR2 is SQIVND (reference sequence). This CDR3 is 15 amino acids long. V lost 6 bases to trimming and J lost 3 bases; unmatched junction nucleotides: 9.

CDR3: CASRRDSSPLHF. CDR3 in DNA: TGTGCCAGCAGGCGGGACAGTTCACCCCTCCACTTT. The V call is TRBV6-5, the J call TRBJ1-6, with TRBD1 matching over 7 bases. This CDR3 has 12 amino acids. J lost 9 bases, V lost 6 bases, and 2 bases had no gene match. CDR1 MNHEY and CDR2 SVGAGI come from the germline V gene.

The chain couples TRBV19 to TRBJ2-5; D call uncertain. This CDR3 is 12 amino acids long. V lost 5 bases and J lost 3, with 7 bases in between. Germline V CDR1 and CDR2: LNHDA, SQIVND (reference sequence). CDR3 nucleotides: TGTGCCAGTAGTGAGCGAGAAGAGACCCAGTACTTC. Protein: CASSEREETQYF.

V is TRBV13 and J is TRBJ2-3; 11 bases agree with TRBD2. CDR1 and CDR2 from the germline V gene are PRHDT and FYEKMQ (reference sequence). This CDR3 region has 14 residues. V lost 5 bases and J lost 6; bases outside the gene matches: 4. The CDR3 spells CASSLTSGVDTQYF. CDR3 sequence (DNA): TGTGCCAGCAGCCTGACTAGCGGGGTTGATACGCAGTATTTT.

The chain joins TRBV28 to TRBJ2-4; 8 bases map to TRBD2. The V segment lost 10 bases and the J segment 7 bases; nucleotides outside the gene matches: 6. Germline V lookup: CDR1 MDHEN, CDR2 SYDVKM. The CDR3 has 12 amino acids. Here the CDR3 reads CATTGGGNIQYF. In DNA form, the CDR3 reads TGTGCCACCACAGGCGGGGGGAACATTCAGTACTTC.

The chain recombines TRBV11-2 with TRBJ1-1; 7 bases agree with TRBD1. The J segment lost 4 bases and the V segment lost 1 base, leaving 6 bases of the junction unmatched. The CDR3 length is 15 residues. Per germline, CDR1 SGHAT and CDR2 FQNNGV. The CDR3 DNA reads TGTGCCAGCAGCTTAGCGAGCTCAGGGGGCACTGAAGCTTTCTTT. Translating gives CASSLASSGGTEAFF.

Comment on this clone: Sequence at one end of the junction differs from germline and may be a read error. CDR3 region: CASSLLQGDRQYF. In DNA form, the CDR3 reads TGTGCCAGCAGCTTATTGCAGGGTGATAGGCAGTATTTT. The rearrangement links TRBV5-5 to TRBJ2-3, with D tentatively TRBD1 (5 bases). CDR1 and CDR2 from the germline V gene are SGHKS and YYEKEE (reference sequence). The CDR3 is 13 amino acids.

CDR3: CASSRSSEQETQYF. Written as DNA, the CDR3 is TGTGCCAGCAGTCGATCTAGCGAACAAGAGACCCAGTACTTC. The V call is TRBV6-6, the J call TRBJ2-5; D may be TRBD2 (6 bases). The CDR3 covers 14 residues. V lost 5 bases and J 2 bases, leaving 12 bases between the germline ends. The germline CDR1 and CDR2 sequences are MNHNY and SVGAGI (reference sequence).

The rearrangement uses TRBV3-1 (or the pseudogene TRBV3-2) and TRBJ2-5; TRBD2 agrees at 10 bases. CDR3 length: 18 amino acids. V lost 1 base to trimming and J lost 2 bases; unmatched junction nucleotides: 10. From germline, CDR1 is LGHDT and CDR2 YNNKEL (reference sequence). The CDR3 DNA is TGTGCCAGCAGCCAAGTCTTAGCGGGGGGCCGACGACAAGAGACCCAGTACTTC. Translation gives CASSQVLAGGRRQETQYF.

This rearrangement joins TRBV7-2 to TRBJ2-4; weak D call: TRBD2 (6 bases). The CDR3 spans 13 residues. Trimming removed 1 base at V and 14 bases at J, with 15 bases between. The germline gives CDR1 SGHTA, CDR2 FQGNSA. CDR3 loop: CASSLGPVREEYF. DNA for the CDR3: TGTGCCAGCAGCTTAGGTCCGGTCAGGGAGGAGTACTTC.

This clone occurred a few times. The chain has TRBV3-1 (or the pseudogene TRBV3-2) and TRBJ1-1; TRBD1 aligns across 10 bases. Germline loops: CDR1 LGHDT, CDR2 YNNKEL (reference sequence). V was pared by 1 base and J by 11 bases, with 4 bases of the junction left unmatched. The CDR3 extends over 13 amino acids. In DNA form, the CDR3 reads TGTGCCAGCAGCCAAGGGACAGGGGGGATCGCTTTCTTT. Amino acid sequence: CASSQGTGGIAFF.

The chain joins TRBV7-2 to TRBJ2-3; D is ambiguous. This CDR3 spans 13 amino acids. Trimming stripped 5 bases from V and 2 bases from J, with 8 bases between. Germline assignment: CDR1 SGHTA and CDR2 FQGNSA. CDR3 region: CASSTTPTDTQYF. DNA for the CDR3: TGTGCCAGCAGCACAACGCCCACAGATACGCAGTATTTT.

This clone was observed once. This rearrangement joins TRBV7-6 to TRBJ1-4; TRBD1 aligns across 9 bases. The CDR3 is 14 amino acids. J was trimmed by 12 bases and V by 4 bases; bases with no gene match: 9. Germline V gene sequence: CDR1 SGHVS, CDR2 FNYEAQ. In DNA form, the CDR3 reads TGTGCCAGCAGCTCCTCGGGACAGGGTCATGAACTGTTTTTT. It codes for CASSSSGQGHELFF.

This chain connects TRBV2 to TRBJ1-3; D is unclear. From germline, CDR1 is SNHLY and CDR2 FYNNEI. There are 14 residues in the CDR3. The V end was cut by 10 bases, the J end by 0 bases, with 13 bases between. The CDR3 sequence is CATHREPSGNTIYF. In DNA, the CDR3 is TGTGCCACCCACCGGGAACCCTCTGGAAACACCATATATTTT.

CDR3 sequence: CATADEAFF. CDR3 DNA: TGTGCCACCGCGGATGAAGCTTTCTTT. This chain connects TRBV24-1 to TRBJ1-1; D remains ambiguous. V shed 9 bases and J shed 7 bases, with 5 bases lying between them. CDR3 length: 9 amino acids. CDR1 KGHDR and CDR2 SFDVKD come from the germline V gene.

V usage is TRBV7-6 and J usage is TRBJ2-2; D call uncertain. Germline CDR1 and CDR2: SGHVS and FNYEAQ. V gave up 0 bases and J gave up 6 bases, with 5 bases separating them. The CDR3 totals 13 residues. CDR3: CASSLALSGELFF. The DNA of the CDR3 is TGTGCCAGCAGCTTAGCCCTATCCGGGGAGCTGTTTTTT.

J is TRBJ1-2 and V is TRBV6-5; TRBD1 matches 7 bases. V shed 5 bases and J 8 bases; nucleotides not matched to a gene: 11. Germline V lookup: CDR1 MNHEY, CDR2 SVGAGI. This CDR3 contains 14 residues. This CDR3 reads CASSQRQGGRGYTF. The CDR3, as DNA: TGTGCCAGCAGTCAACGACAGGGAGGTAGGGGCTACACCTTC.

J is TRBJ1-1 and V is TRBV19, with 8 bases matching TRBD1. J gave up 11 bases and V 8 bases, and 7 bases lay outside the gene matches. The V gene's germline CDR1 is LNHDA and CDR2 SQIVND (reference sequence). The CDR3 length is 11 residues. CDR3 in amino acids: CASWTGFSAFF. In nucleotides, the CDR3 is TGTGCCAGTTGGACAGGGTTTAGTGCTTTCTTT.

This chain joins TRBV12-5 and TRBJ1-6; perhaps TRBD1 as D (6 bases). Trimming shortened V by 3 bases and J by 13 bases, and 16 bases separated the two germline ends. The CDR3 has 14 amino acids. The germline V gene has CDR1 LGHNT and CDR2 FRNRAP. CDR3 sequence reads: CASGFFPDSPPLHF. The CDR3 bases are TGTGCTAGTGGTTTTTTTCCGGACAGCCCTCCCCTCCACTTT.

V gene TRBV2 combines with J gene TRBJ1-3; perhaps TRBD1 as D (5 bases). V lost 0 bases and J 6 bases, leaving 12 bases between the germline ends. The germline V gene has CDR1 SNHLY and CDR2 FYNNEI. This CDR3 contains 15 residues. The CDR3 loop reads CASSEAPGQLNTIYF. The CDR3 nucleotides read TGTGCCAGCAGTGAAGCGCCCGGACAATTAAACACCATATATTTT.